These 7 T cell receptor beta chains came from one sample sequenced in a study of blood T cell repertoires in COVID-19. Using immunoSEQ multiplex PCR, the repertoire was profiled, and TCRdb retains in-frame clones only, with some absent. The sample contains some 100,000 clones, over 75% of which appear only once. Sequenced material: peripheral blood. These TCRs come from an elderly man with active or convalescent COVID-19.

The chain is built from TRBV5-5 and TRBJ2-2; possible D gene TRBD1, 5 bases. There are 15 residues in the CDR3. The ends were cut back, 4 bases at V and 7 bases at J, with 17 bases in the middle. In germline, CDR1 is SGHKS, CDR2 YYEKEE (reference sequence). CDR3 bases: TGTGCCAGCAGCCGTGCGGTCCAGGGTATCGGGGAGCTGTTTTTT. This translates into CASSRAVQGIGELFF.

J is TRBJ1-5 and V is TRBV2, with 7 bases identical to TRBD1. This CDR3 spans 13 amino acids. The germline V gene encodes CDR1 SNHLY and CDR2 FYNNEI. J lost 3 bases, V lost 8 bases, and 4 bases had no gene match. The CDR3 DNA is TGTGCCAGCGGGGACAGATACAATCAGCCCCAGCATTTT. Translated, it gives CASGDRYNQPQHF.

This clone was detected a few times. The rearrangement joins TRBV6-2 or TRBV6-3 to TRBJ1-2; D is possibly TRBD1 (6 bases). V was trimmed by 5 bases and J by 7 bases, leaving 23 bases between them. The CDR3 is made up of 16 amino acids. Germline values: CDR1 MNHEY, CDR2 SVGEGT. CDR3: CASSNALDGLGGGYTF. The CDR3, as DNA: TGTGCCAGCAGTAACGCCTTGGACGGACTAGGGGGTGGCTACACCTTC.

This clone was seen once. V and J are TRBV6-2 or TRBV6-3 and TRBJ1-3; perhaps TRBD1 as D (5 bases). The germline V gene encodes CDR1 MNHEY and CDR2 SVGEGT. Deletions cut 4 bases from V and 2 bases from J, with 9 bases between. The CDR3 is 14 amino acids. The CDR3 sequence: CASSFGGTGNTIYF. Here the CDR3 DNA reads TGTGCCAGCAGTTTTGGGGGGACTGGAAACACCATATATTTT.

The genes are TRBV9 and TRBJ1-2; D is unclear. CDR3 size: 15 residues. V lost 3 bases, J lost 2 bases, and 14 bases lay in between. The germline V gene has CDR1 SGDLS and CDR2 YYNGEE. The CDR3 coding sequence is TGTGCCAGCAGCGACACGGGTGCAACAAACTATGGCTACACCTTC. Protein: CASSDTGATNYGYTF.

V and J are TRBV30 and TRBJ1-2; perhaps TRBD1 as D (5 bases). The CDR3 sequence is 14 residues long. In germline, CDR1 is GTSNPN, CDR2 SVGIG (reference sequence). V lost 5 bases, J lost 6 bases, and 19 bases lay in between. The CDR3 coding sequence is TGTGCCTGGGGTACTTTTTGGGGGGTGGATGGCTACACCTTC. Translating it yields CAWGTFWGVDGYTF.

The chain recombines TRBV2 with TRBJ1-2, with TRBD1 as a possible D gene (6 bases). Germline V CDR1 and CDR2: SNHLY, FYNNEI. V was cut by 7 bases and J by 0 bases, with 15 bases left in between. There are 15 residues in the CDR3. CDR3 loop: CASNQDSNANYGYTF. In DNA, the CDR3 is TGTGCCAGCAACCAGGACAGCAACGCTAACTATGGCTACACCTTC. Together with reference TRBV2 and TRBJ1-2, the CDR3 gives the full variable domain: EPEVTQTPSHQVTQMGQEVILRCVPISNHLYFYWYRQILGQKVEFLVSFYNNEISEKSEIFDDQFSVERPDGSNFTLKIRSTKLEDSAMYFCASNQDSNANYGYTFGSGTRLTVV.